This T cell receptor beta chain was recorded in a study of T cell changes during pregnancy in multiple sclerosis. This CDR3 comprises 15 residues. Deletions cut 0 bases from V and 2 bases from J, with 11 bases between. Looked up from germline, CDR1 is WSHSY and CDR2 is SAAADI. Method: immunoSEQ multiplex PCR; TCRdb's copy keeps in-frame clones and lacks some. The sample lists approximately 100,000 clones, roughly 92% occurring once. The receptor was isolated from a female donor with multiple sclerosis, enrolled in a pregnancy study. The input for sequencing was peripheral blood, taken in the second trimester of pregnancy. V usage is TRBV10-2 and J usage is TRBJ2-7, with D possibly matching TRBD2 (5 bases). The DNA for the CDR3 is TGCGCCAGCAGTGAGTCCTCGGGATCGGCCTACGAGCAGTACTTC. This codes for CASSESSGSAYEQYF.